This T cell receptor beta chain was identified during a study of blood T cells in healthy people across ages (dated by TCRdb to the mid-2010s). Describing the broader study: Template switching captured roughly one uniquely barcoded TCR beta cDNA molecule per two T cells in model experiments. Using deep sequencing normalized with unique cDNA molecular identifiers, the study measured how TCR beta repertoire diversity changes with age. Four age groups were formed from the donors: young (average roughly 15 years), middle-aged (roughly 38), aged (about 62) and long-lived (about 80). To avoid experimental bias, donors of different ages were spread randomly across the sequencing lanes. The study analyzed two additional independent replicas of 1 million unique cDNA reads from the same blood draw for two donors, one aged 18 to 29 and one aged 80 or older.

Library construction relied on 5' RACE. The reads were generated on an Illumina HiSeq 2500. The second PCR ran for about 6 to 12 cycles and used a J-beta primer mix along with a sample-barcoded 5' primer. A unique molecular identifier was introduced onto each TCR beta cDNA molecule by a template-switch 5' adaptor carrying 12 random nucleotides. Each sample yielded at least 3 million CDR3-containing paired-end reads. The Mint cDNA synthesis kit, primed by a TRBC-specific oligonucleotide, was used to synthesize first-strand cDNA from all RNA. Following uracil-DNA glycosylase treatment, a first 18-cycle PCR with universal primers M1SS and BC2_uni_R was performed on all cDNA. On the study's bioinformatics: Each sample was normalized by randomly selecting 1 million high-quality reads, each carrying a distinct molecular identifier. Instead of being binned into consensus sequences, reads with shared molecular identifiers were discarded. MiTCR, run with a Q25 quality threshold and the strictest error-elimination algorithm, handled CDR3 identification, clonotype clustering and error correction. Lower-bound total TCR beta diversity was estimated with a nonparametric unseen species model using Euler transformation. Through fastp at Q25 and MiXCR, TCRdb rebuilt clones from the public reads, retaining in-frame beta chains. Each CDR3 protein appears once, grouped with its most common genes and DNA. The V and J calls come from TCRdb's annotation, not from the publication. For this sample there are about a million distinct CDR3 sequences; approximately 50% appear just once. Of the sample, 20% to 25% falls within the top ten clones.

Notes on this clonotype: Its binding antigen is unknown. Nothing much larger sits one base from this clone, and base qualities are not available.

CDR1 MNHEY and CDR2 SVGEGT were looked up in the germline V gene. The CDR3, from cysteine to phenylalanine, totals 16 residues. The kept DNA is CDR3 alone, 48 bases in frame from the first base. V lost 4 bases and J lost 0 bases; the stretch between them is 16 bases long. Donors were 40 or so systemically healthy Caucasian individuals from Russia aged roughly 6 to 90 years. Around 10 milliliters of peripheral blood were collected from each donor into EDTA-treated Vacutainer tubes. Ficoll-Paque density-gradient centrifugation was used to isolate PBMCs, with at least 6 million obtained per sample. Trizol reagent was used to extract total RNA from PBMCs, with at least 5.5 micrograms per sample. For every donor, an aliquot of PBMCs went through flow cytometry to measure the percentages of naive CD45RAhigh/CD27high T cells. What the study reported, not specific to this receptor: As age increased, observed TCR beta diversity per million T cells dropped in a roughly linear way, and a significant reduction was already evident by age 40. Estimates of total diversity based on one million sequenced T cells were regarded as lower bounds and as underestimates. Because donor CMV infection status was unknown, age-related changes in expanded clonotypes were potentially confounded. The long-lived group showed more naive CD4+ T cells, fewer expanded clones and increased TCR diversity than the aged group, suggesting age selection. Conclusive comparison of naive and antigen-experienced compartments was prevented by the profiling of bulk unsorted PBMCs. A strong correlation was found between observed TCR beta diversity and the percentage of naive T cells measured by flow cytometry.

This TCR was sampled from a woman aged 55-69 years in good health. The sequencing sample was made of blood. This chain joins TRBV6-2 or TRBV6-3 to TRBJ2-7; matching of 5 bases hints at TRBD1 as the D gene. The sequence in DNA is TGTGCCAGCAGTTTTAGGGTCGACAGAAGCTCCTACGAGCAGTACTTC. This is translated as CASSFRVDRSSYEQYF.